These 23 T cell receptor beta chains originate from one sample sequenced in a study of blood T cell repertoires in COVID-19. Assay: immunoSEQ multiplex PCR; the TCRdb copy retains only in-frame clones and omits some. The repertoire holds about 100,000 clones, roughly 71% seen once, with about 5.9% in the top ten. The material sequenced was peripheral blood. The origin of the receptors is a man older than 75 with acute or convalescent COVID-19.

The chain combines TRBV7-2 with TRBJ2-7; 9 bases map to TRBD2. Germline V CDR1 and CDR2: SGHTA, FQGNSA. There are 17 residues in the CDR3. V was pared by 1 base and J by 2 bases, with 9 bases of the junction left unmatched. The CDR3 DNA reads TGTGCCAGCAGCTTAGTGTCTGGGACTAGCTTAACCTACGAGCAGTACTTC. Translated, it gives CASSLVSGTSLTYEQYF.

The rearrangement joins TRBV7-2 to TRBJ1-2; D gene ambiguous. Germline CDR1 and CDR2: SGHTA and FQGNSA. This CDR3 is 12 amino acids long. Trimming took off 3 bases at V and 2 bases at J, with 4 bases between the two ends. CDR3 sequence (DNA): TGTGCCAGCAGCTTTGAGAACTATGGCTACACCTTC. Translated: CASSFENYGYTF. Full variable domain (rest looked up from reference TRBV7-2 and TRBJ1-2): GAGVSQSPSNKVTEKGKDVELRCDPISGHTALYWYRQSLGQGLEFLIYFQGNSAPDKSGLPSDRFSAERTGGSVSTLTIQRTQQEDSAVYLCASSFENYGYTFGSGTRLTVV.

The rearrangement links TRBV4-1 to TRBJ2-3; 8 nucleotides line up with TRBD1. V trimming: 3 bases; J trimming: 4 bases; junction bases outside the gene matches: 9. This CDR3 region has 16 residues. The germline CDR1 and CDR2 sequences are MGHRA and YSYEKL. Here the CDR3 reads CASSQIQTGEADTQYF. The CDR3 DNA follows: TGCGCCAGCAGCCAGATACAGACAGGGGAGGCAGATACGCAGTATTTT.

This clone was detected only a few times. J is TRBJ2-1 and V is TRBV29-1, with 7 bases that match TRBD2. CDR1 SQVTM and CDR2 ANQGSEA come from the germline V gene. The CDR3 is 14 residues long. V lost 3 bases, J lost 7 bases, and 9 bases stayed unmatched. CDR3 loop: CSVERERFINEQFF. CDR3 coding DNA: TGCAGCGTTGAGCGGGAGCGGTTTATTAATGAGCAGTTCTTC.

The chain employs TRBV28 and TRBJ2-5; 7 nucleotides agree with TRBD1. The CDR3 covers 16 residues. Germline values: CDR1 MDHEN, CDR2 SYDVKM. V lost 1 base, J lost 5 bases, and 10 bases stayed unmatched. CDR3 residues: CASSLFLGQARETQYF. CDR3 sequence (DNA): TGTGCCAGCAGTTTATTTCTTGGACAGGCGAGGGAGACCCAGTACTTC. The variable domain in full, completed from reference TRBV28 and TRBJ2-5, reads DVKVTQSSRYLVKRTGEKVFLECVQDMDHENMFWYRQDPGLGLRLIYFSYDVKMKEKGDIPEGYSVSREKKERFSLILESASTNQTSMYLCASSLFLGQARETQYFGPGTRLLVL.

CDR3 residues: CASSSGTLGYTF. The CDR3 coding sequence is TGTGCCAGCAGCTCCGGGACTCTTGGCTACACCTTC. This chain uses TRBV28 with TRBJ1-2, with a tentative D call TRBD1 (5 bases). This CDR3 contains 12 residues. Germline V gene lookup returns CDR1 MDHEN and CDR2 SYDVKM. V was pared by 6 bases and J by 7 bases, with 12 bases between.

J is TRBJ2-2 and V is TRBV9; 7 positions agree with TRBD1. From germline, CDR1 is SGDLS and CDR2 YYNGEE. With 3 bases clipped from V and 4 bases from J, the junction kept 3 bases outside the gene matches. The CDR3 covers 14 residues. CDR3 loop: CASSGAGGTGELFF. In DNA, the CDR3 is TGTGCCAGCAGCGGCGCAGGGGGCACCGGGGAGCTGTTTTTT.

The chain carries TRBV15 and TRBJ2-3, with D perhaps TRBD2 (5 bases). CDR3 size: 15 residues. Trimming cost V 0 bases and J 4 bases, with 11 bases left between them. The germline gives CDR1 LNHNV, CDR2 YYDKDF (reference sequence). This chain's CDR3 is CATSRDPRAADTQYF. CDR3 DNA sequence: TGTGCCACCAGCAGAGATCCGAGGGCGGCAGATACGCAGTATTTT.

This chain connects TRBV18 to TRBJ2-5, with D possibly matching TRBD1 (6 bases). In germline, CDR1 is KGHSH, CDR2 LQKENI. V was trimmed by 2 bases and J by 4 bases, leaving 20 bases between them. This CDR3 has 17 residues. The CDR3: CASSPRAGDIQVETQYF. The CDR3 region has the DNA TGTGCCAGCTCACCAAGGGCCGGGGACATTCAGGTAGAGACCCAGTACTTC.

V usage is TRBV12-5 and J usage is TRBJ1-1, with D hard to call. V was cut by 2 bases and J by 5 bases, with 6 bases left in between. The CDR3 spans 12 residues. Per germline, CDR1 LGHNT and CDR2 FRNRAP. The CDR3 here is CASGLSQTEAFF. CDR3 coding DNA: TGTGCTAGTGGTTTGAGTCAGACTGAAGCTTTCTTT.

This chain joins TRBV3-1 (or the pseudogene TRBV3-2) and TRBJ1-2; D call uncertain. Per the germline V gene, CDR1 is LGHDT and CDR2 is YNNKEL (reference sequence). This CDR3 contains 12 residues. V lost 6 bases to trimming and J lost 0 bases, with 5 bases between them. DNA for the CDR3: TGTGCCAGCAGAGCCACTAACTATGGCTACACCTTC. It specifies CASRATNYGYTF.

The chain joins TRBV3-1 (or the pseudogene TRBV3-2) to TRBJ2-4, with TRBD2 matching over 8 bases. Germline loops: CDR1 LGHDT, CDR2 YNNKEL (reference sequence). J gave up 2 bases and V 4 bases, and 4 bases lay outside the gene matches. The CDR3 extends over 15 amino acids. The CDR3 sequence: CASSPGGATKNIQYF. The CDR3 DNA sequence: TGTGCCAGCAGCCCCGGGGGGGCGACCAAAAACATTCAGTACTTC.

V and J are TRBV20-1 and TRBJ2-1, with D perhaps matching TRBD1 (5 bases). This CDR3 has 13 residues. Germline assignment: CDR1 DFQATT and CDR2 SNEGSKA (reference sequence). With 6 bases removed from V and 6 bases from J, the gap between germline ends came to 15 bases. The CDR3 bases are TGCAGTGCGAGTCGCTCGACAGCCAATGAGCAGTTCTTC. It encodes CSASRSTANEQFF.

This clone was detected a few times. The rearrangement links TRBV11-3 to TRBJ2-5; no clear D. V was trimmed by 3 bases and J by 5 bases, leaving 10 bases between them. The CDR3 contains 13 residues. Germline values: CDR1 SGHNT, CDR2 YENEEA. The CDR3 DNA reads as TGTGCCAGCAGCTTGACGGAGATGGAGACCCAGTACTTC. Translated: CASSLTEMETQYF.

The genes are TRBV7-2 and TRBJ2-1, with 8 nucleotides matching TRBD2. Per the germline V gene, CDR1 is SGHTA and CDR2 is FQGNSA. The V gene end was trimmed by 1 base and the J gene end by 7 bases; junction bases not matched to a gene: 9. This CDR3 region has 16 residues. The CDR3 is CASSLGWTSGSNEQFF. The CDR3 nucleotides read TGTGCCAGCAGCTTAGGTTGGACCAGCGGGAGTAATGAGCAGTTCTTC.

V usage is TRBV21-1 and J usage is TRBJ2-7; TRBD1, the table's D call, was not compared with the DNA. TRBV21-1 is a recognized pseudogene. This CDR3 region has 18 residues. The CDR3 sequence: CASSKEKTGEDSSYEQYF. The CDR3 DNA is TGTGCCAGCAGCAAAGAGAAAACAGGGGAGGACAGCTCCTACGAGCAGTACTTC.

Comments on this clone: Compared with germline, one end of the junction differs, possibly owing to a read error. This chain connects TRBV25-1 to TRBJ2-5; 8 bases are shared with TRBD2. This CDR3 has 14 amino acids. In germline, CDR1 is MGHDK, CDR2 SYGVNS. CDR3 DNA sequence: TGTGCCAGCATAGTGAGCGGGGGCCAAGGGACCCAGTACTTC. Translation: CASIVSGGQGTQYF.

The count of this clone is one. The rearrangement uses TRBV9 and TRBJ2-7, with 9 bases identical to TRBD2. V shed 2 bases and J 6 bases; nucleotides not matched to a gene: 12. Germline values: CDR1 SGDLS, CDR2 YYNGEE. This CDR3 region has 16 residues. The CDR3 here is CASSVLAGAGMSEQYF. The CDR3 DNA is TGTGCCAGCAGCGTCTTAGCGGGAGCTGGGATGAGCGAGCAGTACTTC.

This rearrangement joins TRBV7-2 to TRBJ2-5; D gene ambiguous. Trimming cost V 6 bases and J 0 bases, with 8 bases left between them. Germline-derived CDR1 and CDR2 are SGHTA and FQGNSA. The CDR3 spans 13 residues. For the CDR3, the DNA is TGTGCCAGCAGTTCCGCGTACCAAGAGACCCAGTACTTC. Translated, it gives CASSSAYQETQYF.

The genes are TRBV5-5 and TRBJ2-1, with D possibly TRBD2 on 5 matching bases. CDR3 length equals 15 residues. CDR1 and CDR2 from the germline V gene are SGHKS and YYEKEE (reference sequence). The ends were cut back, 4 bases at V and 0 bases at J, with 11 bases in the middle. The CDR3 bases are TGTGCCAGCAGCGGAGGTAGTGGCTCCTACAATGAGCAGTTCTTC. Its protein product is CASSGGSGSYNEQFF.

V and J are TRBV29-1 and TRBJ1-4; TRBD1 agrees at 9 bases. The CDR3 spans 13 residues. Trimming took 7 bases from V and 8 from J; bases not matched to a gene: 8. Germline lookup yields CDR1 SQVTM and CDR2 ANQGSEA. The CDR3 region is CSALGTGNEKLFF. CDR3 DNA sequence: TGCAGCGCCCTCGGGACAGGGAACGAAAAACTGTTTTTT.

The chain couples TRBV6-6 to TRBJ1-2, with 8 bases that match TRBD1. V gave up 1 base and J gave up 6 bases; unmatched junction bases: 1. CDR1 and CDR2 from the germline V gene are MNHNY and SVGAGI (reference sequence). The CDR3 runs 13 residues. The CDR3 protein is CASSYLTGDGYTF. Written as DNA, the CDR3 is TGTGCCAGCAGTTACTTGACAGGGGATGGCTACACCTTC.

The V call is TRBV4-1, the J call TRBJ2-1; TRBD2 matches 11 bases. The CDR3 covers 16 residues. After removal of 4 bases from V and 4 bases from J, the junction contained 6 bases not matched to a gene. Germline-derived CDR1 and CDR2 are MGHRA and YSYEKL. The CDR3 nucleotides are TGCGCCAGCAGCCTGGCGGGACTAGCGGTATACAATGAGCAGTTCTTC. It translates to CASSLAGLAVYNEQFF.